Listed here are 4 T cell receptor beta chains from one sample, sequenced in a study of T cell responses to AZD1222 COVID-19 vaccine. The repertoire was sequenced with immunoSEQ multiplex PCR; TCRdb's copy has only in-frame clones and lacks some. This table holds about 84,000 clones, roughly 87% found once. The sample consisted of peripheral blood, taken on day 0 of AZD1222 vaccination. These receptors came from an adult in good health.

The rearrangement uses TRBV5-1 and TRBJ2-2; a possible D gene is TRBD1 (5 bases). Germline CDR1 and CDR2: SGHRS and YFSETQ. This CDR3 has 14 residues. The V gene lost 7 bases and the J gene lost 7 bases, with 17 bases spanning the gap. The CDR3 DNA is TGCGCCAGCCATATAGGGGATCTCCACGGGGAGCTGTTTTTT. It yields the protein CASHIGDLHGELFF.

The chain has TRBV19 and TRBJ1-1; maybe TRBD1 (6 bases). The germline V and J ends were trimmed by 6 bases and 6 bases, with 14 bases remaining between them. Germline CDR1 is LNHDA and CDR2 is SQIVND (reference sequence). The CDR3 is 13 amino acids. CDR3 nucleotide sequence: TGTGCCAGTAGCACAGGGTTTTTGGCTGAAGCTTTCTTT. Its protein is CASSTGFLAEAFF.

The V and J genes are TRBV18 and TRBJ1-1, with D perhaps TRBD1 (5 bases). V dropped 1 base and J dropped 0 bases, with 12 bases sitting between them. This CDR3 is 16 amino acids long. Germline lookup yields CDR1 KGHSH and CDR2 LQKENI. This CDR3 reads CASSPQGVGMNTEAFF. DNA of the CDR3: TGTGCCAGCTCACCACAAGGGGTTGGTATGAACACTGAAGCTTTCTTT. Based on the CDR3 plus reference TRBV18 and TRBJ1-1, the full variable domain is NAGVMQNPRHLVRRRGQEARLRCSPMKGHSHVYWYRQLPEEGLKFMVYLQKENIIDESGMPKERFSAEFPKEGPSILRIQQVVRGDSAAYFCASSPQGVGMNTEAFFGQGTRLTVV.

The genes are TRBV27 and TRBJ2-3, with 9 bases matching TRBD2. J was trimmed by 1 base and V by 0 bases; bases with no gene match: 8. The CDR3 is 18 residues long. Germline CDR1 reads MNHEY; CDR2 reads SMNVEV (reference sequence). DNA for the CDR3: TGTGCCAGCAGTTTATCCCCTCAGCGGGAGGAGGGCACAGATACGCAGTATTTT. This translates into CASSLSPQREEGTDTQYF.